Each of the 20 T cell receptor beta chains below was sequenced from the same sample in a study of T cell responses to AZD1222 COVID-19 vaccine. Only in-frame clones appear in the TCRdb table, and some are missing; sequencing was by immunoSEQ multiplex PCR. Among 75,000 to 95,000 clones, approximately 90% were seen once, and the ten largest hold approximately 11%. The sample here was peripheral blood, taken on day 0 of AZD1222 vaccination. The receptors shown here come from an adult in good health.

The chain links TRBV15 to TRBJ2-7; D gene uncertain. Looked up from germline, CDR1 is LNHNV and CDR2 is YYDKDF (reference sequence). The V gene lost 1 base and the J gene lost 1 base, with 14 bases spanning the gap. There are 16 residues in the CDR3. CDR3 coding DNA: TGTGCCACCAGCAGAGGGTTCGGCGTCCGATCCTACGAGCAGTACTTC. Amino acid sequence: CATSRGFGVRSYEQYF.

J is TRBJ1-1 and V is TRBV2; 8 nucleotides align to TRBD1. The germline V gene encodes CDR1 SNHLY and CDR2 FYNNEI. V shed 7 bases and J 1 base; nucleotides not matched to a gene: 5. The CDR3 runs to 14 residues. The CDR3 loop reads CASTLQGANTEAFF. In DNA form, the CDR3 reads TGTGCCAGCACTCTGCAGGGGGCGAACACTGAAGCTTTCTTT.

The chain combines TRBV2 with TRBJ2-2; TRBD2 matches 11 bases. V trimming: 7 bases; J trimming: 4 bases; junction bases outside the gene matches: 11. Germline V CDR1 and CDR2: SNHLY, FYNNEI. There are 17 residues in the CDR3. The CDR3 coding sequence is TGTGCCAGCACTCGACTAGCGGGAAGGGCGGGCACCGGGGAGCTGTTTTTT. This translates into CASTRLAGRAGTGELFF. The entire variable domain, with the rest obtained from reference TRBV2 and TRBJ2-2, is as follows: EPEVTQTPSHQVTQMGQEVILRCVPISNHLYFYWYRQILGQKVEFLVSFYNNEISEKSEIFDDQFSVERPDGSNFTLKIRSTKLEDSAMYFCASTRLAGRAGTGELFFGEGSRLTVL.

The chain is built from TRBV19 and TRBJ1-1, with 10 bases identical to TRBD1. Looked up from germline, CDR1 is LNHDA and CDR2 is SQIVND (reference sequence). The CDR3 is made up of 14 amino acids. The V and J ends lost 7 bases and 6 bases, in that order; junction bases with no gene match: 8. The chain's CDR3 is CASTPGQGSAEAFF. CDR3 DNA: TGTGCCAGTACCCCGGGACAGGGGAGCGCTGAAGCTTTCTTT.

The rearrangement joins TRBV6-5 to TRBJ2-7; TRBD2 matches 8 bases. Germline V gene data show CDR1 as MNHEY and CDR2 as SVGAGI. V gave up 7 bases and J gave up 2 bases; unmatched junction bases: 7. The CDR3 covers 14 residues. CDR3 residues: CASTLSGSAYEQYF. The CDR3 DNA sequence: TGTGCCAGCACCCTGAGCGGGAGTGCCTACGAGCAGTACTTC.

V gene TRBV6-2 or TRBV6-3 combines with J gene TRBJ1-5; tentatively, D is TRBD1 (6 bases). Germline V gene lookup returns CDR1 MNHEY and CDR2 SVGEGT. V lost 4 bases, J lost 6 bases, and 10 bases lay in between. The CDR3 sequence is 13 residues long. The CDR3 nucleotides are TGTGCCAGCAGTTCCCAGGGGAGTCAGCCCCAGCATTTT. The encoded protein is CASSSQGSQPQHF.

The CDR3 here is CASSPTGLGSGANVLTF. The CDR3 nucleotides read TGTGCCAGCTCACCCACGGGATTAGGGTCTGGGGCCAACGTCCTGACTTTC. The chain recombines TRBV18 with TRBJ2-6, with D possibly being TRBD2 (5 bases). Germline-derived CDR1 and CDR2 are KGHSH and LQKENI. There are 17 residues in the CDR3. Trimming left V 3 bases short and J 1 base short, with 13 bases between.

The chain has TRBV28 and TRBJ2-4, with TRBD2 identical over 7 bases. After removal of 3 bases from V and 3 bases from J, the junction contained 14 bases not matched to a gene. CDR1 and CDR2 from the germline V gene are MDHEN and SYDVKM. CDR3 length: 18 amino acids. The CDR3 DNA follows: TGTGCCAGCAGTTTCACTAGCGAAGACCTCGGGTTCAAAAACATTCAGTACTTC. It specifies CASSFTSEDLGFKNIQYF. Looking up the rest from reference TRBV28 and TRBJ2-4 gives the full variable domain: DVKVTQSSRYLVKRTGEKVFLECVQDMDHENMFWYRQDPGLGLRLIYFSYDVKMKEKGDIPEGYSVSREKKERFSLILESASTNQTSMYLCASSFTSEDLGFKNIQYFGAGTRLSVL.

DNA of the CDR3: TGTGCCAGCAGTGCCCCTGATCCAGGGCTCGATGGCTACACCTTC. Translation: CASSAPDPGLDGYTF. This chain uses TRBV2 with TRBJ1-2; tentatively, D is TRBD1 (5 bases). V was pared by 4 bases and J by 6 bases, with 18 bases between. Germline CDR1 reads SNHLY; CDR2 reads FYNNEI. This CDR3 is built from 15 residues. Together with reference TRBV2 and TRBJ1-2, the CDR3 gives the full variable domain: EPEVTQTPSHQVTQMGQEVILRCVPISNHLYFYWYRQILGQKVEFLVSFYNNEISEKSEIFDDQFSVERPDGSNFTLKIRSTKLEDSAMYFCASSAPDPGLDGYTFGSGTRLTVV.

The chain couples TRBV10-2 to TRBJ2-1; 11 bases agree with TRBD2. The germline gives CDR1 WSHSY, CDR2 SAAADI. CDR3 size: 13 residues. J was trimmed by 9 bases and V by 5 bases; bases with no gene match: 3. In DNA form, the CDR3 reads TGCGCCAGCAGTCCTAGCGGGAGGCTTGAGCAGTTCTTC. Residues: CASSPSGRLEQFF.

This chain joins TRBV28 and TRBJ1-4; D gene ambiguous. V lost 5 bases to trimming and J lost 7 bases, with 23 bases between them. Looked up from germline, CDR1 is MDHEN and CDR2 is SYDVKM. This CDR3 contains 17 residues. CDR3 loop: CASSPARLQARGEKLFF. Written as DNA, the CDR3 is TGTGCCAGCAGTCCCGCGAGACTCCAAGCACGGGGTGAAAAACTGTTTTTT.

V gene TRBV28 combines with J gene TRBJ1-2; D gene uncertain. Germline V gene lookup returns CDR1 MDHEN and CDR2 SYDVKM. This CDR3 has 14 residues. The V gene lost 6 bases and the J gene lost 2 bases, with 13 bases spanning the gap. CDR3 region: CASRSFWVNYGYTF. The DNA for the CDR3 is TGTGCCAGCAGGTCTTTTTGGGTCAACTATGGCTACACCTTC.

The chain couples TRBV7-8 to TRBJ2-7; D is perhaps TRBD1 (6 bases). V was clipped by 2 bases and J by 4 bases, with 15 bases between them. The CDR3 length is 15 residues. Germline V gene sequence: CDR1 SGHVS, CDR2 FQNEAQ. DNA for the CDR3: TGTGCCAGCAGCTTACTGAACAGGGCAACTTACGAGCAGTACTTC. Translated, it gives CASSLLNRATYEQYF.

With respect to this clone: Distinct nucleotide sequences in the sample also encode this CDR3. The chain has TRBV9 and TRBJ2-7; tentative D call: TRBD2 (6 bases). Trimming removed 0 bases from V and 0 bases from J, with 7 bases in between. The V gene's germline CDR1 is SGDLS and CDR2 YYNGEE. This CDR3 region has 14 residues. The CDR3 nucleotides are TGTGCCAGCAGCGTAGTCGGGAGCTCCTACGAGCAGTACTTC. Protein: CASSVVGSSYEQYF.

This CDR3 reads CAWSSAAYNEQFF. The CDR3 region has the DNA TGTGCCTGGAGCAGCGCCGCCTACAATGAGCAGTTCTTC. The chain recombines TRBV30 with TRBJ2-1; D is ambiguous. Germline CDR1 GTSNPN, CDR2 SVGIG (reference sequence). The CDR3 length is 13 residues. With 3 bases removed from V and 2 bases from J, the gap between germline ends came to 8 bases.

This chain links TRBV10-1 with TRBJ2-5; perhaps TRBD2 as D (5 bases). CDR1 is WNHNN, CDR2 SYGVQD, per germline (reference sequence). V was clipped by 4 bases and J by 5 bases, with 11 bases between them. The length of the CDR3 is 13 residues. The CDR3 DNA sequence: TGCGCCAGCAGTGTGAGGGTTGGGGAGACCCAGTACTTC. This translates into CASSVRVGETQYF.

This clone was counted once. V usage is TRBV10-3 and J usage is TRBJ1-1, with D possibly matching TRBD1 (5 bases). V lost 4 bases to trimming and J lost 2 bases, with 8 bases between them. The CDR3 has 13 residues. Per the germline V gene, CDR1 is ENHRY and CDR2 is SYGVKD. The CDR3 DNA is TGTGCCATCAGTGGGGGCCCAAACACTGAAGCTTTCTTT. As protein: CAISGGPNTEAFF.

The chain joins TRBV6-6 to TRBJ2-7, with D uncertain. The CDR3 spans 14 residues. The V end was cut by 6 bases, the J end by 0 bases, with 12 bases between. Per germline, CDR1 MNHNY and CDR2 SVGAGI (reference sequence). In DNA form, the CDR3 reads TGTGCCAGCAGCTCTTCTGACATCTCCTACGAGCAGTACTTC. Its translation: CASSSSDISYEQYF.

The chain couples TRBV19 to TRBJ1-2; D uncertain. V lost 0 bases and J 8 bases, leaving 10 bases between the germline ends. Germline lookup yields CDR1 LNHDA and CDR2 SQIVND (reference sequence). This CDR3 has 13 amino acids. CDR3 in amino acids: CASSIEAWSGYTF. CDR3 DNA sequence: TGTGCCAGTAGTATAGAGGCGTGGAGCGGCTACACCTTC.

The chain couples TRBV6-5 to TRBJ2-3; TRBD2 agrees at 7 bases. V trimming: 7 bases; J trimming: 6 bases; junction bases outside the gene matches: 7. This CDR3 has 13 residues. CDR1 and CDR2 from the germline V gene are MNHEY and SVGAGI. The CDR3 here is CASTTSGGDTQYF. As DNA, the CDR3 is TGTGCCAGCACCACCTCCGGGGGGGATACGCAGTATTTT.